This T cell receptor (beta chain) derives from a study of blood T cell repertoires in COVID-19 (TCRdb year 2020). For context, the study as a whole: Samples from collaborators originated in the United States, Italy and Spain and spanned both the acute and convalescent phases of COVID-19. The material from the prospective study consisted of cDNA or gDNA derived from T cells, B-cell-depleted T cells, or PBMCs. Where available, HLA class I and class II types were taken from metadata supplied by the sample provider and were not determined by assay-based typing. The repertoires were released in a freely available public database intended as a resource for research on the immune response to SARS-CoV-2. Samples were obtained from the ongoing ImmuneRACE study (first 160 participants) and from over 1,000 subjects provided by 6 global collaborators. A de-identified subject ID, COVID-19 status, age in years and sex were almost always included in the sample metadata. Subjects who had been exposed to COVID-19, were actively infected with it, or had recovered from it provided the deeply sampled blood TCRbeta repertoires that made up the dataset.

What the authors observed across the whole study: The quantity of clinical and demographic metadata differed by source and by participant and was supplied without curation.

The V end loses 3 bases and the J end loses 0 bases, and a stretch of 6 bases separates them. Including cysteine and phenylalanine, the CDR3 has 14 amino acids. Only the CDR3 portion is preserved as DNA: 42 bases, with reading frame beginning at the first base. The germline V gene encodes CDR1 MNHEY and CDR2 SMNVEV (reference sequence). In this sample, this clone turned up once. Its antigen is unknown. The record has no base qualities; no much larger clone is one base away. Whole blood was collected in K2EDTA tubes by collaborating institutions according to the institutions' own protocols. For TCRbeta analysis, collaborators shipped samples in one of three forms: frozen whole blood, isolated PBMCs, or DNA extracted from either of those sample types. The immunoSEQ Assay, a bias-controlled multiplex PCR, was used to amplify TCRbeta CDR3 regions from genomic DNA. As for the original processing: Within the assay, amplification of reference gene primers was used to estimate how many nucleated cells each sample contained. To quantify the absolute abundance of each unique TCRbeta CDR3 rearrangement, sequence reads were collapsed and filtered. For each sample, productive Simpson clonality was calculated as the square root of Simpson's diversity index over productive rearrangements. Held by TCRdb, this immuneACCESS table contains in-frame sequences only and omits some clones. Under half of the omission traces to an unresolved V gene where checked; the cause of the rest is unknown. Clone size and V and J calls were adopted from that table, with D and trimming inferred from the DNA. Across this sample there are tens of thousands of clones, with around 91% seen only once. The ten most abundant clones make up around 8.1% of the sample.

This chain is built from TRBV27 and TRBJ1-5; the D gene is not confidently resolved. The receptor was isolated from a man aged 25 to 40 with active or convalescent COVID-19. Sequencing was done on a sample of peripheral blood. The nucleotide sequence reads as follows: TGTGCCAGCAGTTTGGGAGCTAGCAATCAGCCCCAGCATTTT. Its protein is CASSLGASNQPQHF.